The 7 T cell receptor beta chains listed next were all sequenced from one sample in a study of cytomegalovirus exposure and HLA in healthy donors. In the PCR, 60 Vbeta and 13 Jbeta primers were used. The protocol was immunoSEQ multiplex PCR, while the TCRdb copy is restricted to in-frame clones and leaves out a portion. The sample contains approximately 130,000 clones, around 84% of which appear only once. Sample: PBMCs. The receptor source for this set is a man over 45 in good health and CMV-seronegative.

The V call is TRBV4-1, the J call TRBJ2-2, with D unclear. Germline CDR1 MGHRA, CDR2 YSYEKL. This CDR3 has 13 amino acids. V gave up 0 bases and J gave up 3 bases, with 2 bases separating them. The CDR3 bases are TGCGCCAGCAGCCAAGACGACACCGGGGAGCTGTTTTTT. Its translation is CASSQDDTGELFF.

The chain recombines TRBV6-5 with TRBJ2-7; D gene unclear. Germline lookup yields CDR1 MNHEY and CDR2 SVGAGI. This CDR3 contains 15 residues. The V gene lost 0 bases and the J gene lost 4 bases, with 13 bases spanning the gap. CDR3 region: CASSYSAPLGYEQYF. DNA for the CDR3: TGTGCCAGCAGTTACTCGGCTCCTCTTGGTTACGAGCAGTACTTC.

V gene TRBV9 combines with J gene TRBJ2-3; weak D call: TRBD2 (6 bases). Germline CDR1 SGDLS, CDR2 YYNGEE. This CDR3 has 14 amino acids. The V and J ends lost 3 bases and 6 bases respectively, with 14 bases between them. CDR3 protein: CASSGRDSTDTQYF. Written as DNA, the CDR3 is TGTGCCAGCAGCGGCCGGGACTCGACGGATACGCAGTATTTT.

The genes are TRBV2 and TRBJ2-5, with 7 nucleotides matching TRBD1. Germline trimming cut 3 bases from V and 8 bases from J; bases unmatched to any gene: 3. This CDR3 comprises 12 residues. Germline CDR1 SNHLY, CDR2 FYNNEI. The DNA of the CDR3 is TGTGCCAGCAGTGACAGGGACAGAACCCAGTACTTC. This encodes CASSDRDRTQYF. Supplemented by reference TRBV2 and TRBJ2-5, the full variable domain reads EPEVTQTPSHQVTQMGQEVILRCVPISNHLYFYWYRQILGQKVEFLVSFYNNEISEKSEIFDDQFSVERPDGSNFTLKIRSTKLEDSAMYFCASSDRDRTQYFGPGTRLLVL.

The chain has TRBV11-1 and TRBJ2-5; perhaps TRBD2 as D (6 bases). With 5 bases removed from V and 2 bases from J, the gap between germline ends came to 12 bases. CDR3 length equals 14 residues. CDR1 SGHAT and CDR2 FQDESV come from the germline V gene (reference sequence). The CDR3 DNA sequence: TGTGCCAGCAGCCCCCGTGCGGGACAAGAGACCCAGTACTTC. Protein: CASSPRAGQETQYF.

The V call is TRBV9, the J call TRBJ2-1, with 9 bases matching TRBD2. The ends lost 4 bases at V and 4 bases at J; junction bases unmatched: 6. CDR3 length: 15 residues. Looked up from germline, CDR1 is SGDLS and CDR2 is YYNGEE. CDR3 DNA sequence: TGTGCCAGCAGCCCATCGAGCGGGGGGTACAATGAGCAGTTCTTC. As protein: CASSPSSGGYNEQFF.

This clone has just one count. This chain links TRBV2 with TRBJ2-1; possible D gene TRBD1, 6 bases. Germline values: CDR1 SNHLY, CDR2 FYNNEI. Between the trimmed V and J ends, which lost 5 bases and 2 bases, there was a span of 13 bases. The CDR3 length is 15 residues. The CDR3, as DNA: TGTGCCAGCAGTCCGGACAGACCCCCCTACAATGAGCAGTTCTTC. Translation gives CASSPDRPPYNEQFF.